Sequencing of this T cell receptor (beta chain) was carried out in a study of immune evolution from preneoplasia to lung adenocarcinoma. As concerns this clone: No antigen is known for it.

The V segment lost 7 bases and the J segment 4 bases; nucleotides outside the gene matches: 7. CDR3 length: 14 residues. Germline lookup yields CDR1 LNHDA and CDR2 SQIVND (reference sequence). Study observations and caveats: Highest clonality occurred in KRAS-mutant, not EGFR-mutant or double wild-type, nodules.

Two lung cancer pathologists independently confirmed each histologic diagnosis. Premalignant or tumor cells were enriched by macro-dissection after pathologic assessment. Sequenced by immunoSEQ multiplex PCR; TCRdb stores in-frame clones only, minus some. This sample has some 6,200 clones, with 80% to 85% found just once. V and J are TRBV19 and TRBJ1-5; 7 nucleotides agree with TRBD1. Sample: FFPE lung adenocarcinoma in situ tissue. This clonotype was obtained from a donor older than 65 with lung adenocarcinoma. In DNA form, the CDR3 reads TGTGCCAGTAACTTCAGACAGGGTAATCAGCCCCAGCATTTT. Translated: CASNFRQGNQPQHF. The variable domain in full, with the rest retrieved from reference TRBV19 and TRBJ1-5, is DGGITQSPKYLFRKEGQNVTLSCEQNLNHDAMYWYRQDPGQGLRLIYYSQIVNDFQKGDIAEGYSVSREKKESFPLTVTSAQKNPTAFYLCASNFRQGNQPQHFGDGTRLSIL.